Below, 7 T cell receptor beta chains from the same sample are listed, as sequenced in a study of T cell repertoires in cytomegalovirus infection. TCRdb re-derived calls from the reads in MiXCR, one entry per CDR3 protein. The sample carries around 710,000 distinct CDR3 sequences, about 27% recorded once. No antigen is known for these receptors. Here the sequenced sample was cultured CD8+ T cells from PBMCs, taken from culture after CMV antigen stimulation. Source of these receptors: a human donor in good health (CMV status not recorded). Some clones in this sample may be carry-over from other donors' samples.

This clonotype occurred a few times. The chain carries TRBV6-5 and TRBJ1-5; 8 nucleotides line up with TRBD1. This CDR3 comprises 15 residues. Germline V gene sequence: CDR1 MNHEY, CDR2 SVGAGI. Germline trimming cut 6 bases from V and 4 bases from J; bases unmatched to any gene: 8. CDR3 bases: TGTGCCAGCAGACCGGGGACAGGCGATAATCAGCCCCAGCATTTT. Translating it yields CASRPGTGDNQPQHF.

The chain has TRBV27 and TRBJ2-7, with TRBD2 matching over 8 bases. V was pared by 5 bases and J by 7 bases, with 7 bases of the junction left unmatched. Germline loops: CDR1 MNHEY, CDR2 SMNVEV (reference sequence). This CDR3 contains 13 residues. CDR3 sequence (DNA): TGTGCCAGCAGTCCGGGTAGCGGGGAAGAGCAGTACGTC. Translated, it gives CASSPGSGEEQYV.

To note about this clonotype: This may stem from a read error, because a much larger clone lies one nucleotide away. The rearrangement links TRBV5-8 to TRBJ2-1, with no clear D. V lost 8 bases, J lost 0 bases, and 15 bases lay in between. CDR1 is SGHTS and CDR2 is YDEGEE in the germline V gene. The length of the CDR3 is 15 residues. Here the CDR3 DNA reads TGTGCCAGAATCTTAACACCAAGCTCCTACAATGAGCAGTTCTTC. This sequence encodes CARILTPSSYNEQFF.

The V gene is TRBV4-3, the J gene TRBJ1-3, with D possibly being TRBD1 (5 bases). This CDR3 has 17 amino acids. Germline V gene sequence: CDR1 LGHNA, CDR2 YSLEER. Trimming removed 2 bases at V and 0 bases at J, with 14 bases between. The CDR3 loop reads CASSQRGNTHSGNTIYF. The DNA of the CDR3 is TGCGCCAGCAGCCAACGGGGGAACACCCACTCTGGAAACACCATATATTTT.

The V and J genes are TRBV12-3 or TRBV12-4 and TRBJ2-1; D ambiguous. The ends were cut back, 6 bases at V and 7 bases at J, with 10 bases in the middle. This CDR3 region has 12 residues. CDR3 nucleotide sequence: TGTGCCAGCAGCCCCGACCAGAATGAGCAGTTCTTC. Its protein product is CASSPDQNEQFF.

The chain joins TRBV9 to TRBJ1-3; TRBD1 might be the D (6 bases). There are 14 residues in the CDR3. Germline assignment: CDR1 SGDLS and CDR2 YYNGEE. Trimming pared 7 bases from V and 4 bases from J, leaving 15 bases between. The DNA for the CDR3 is TGTGCCAGCGCCAAGGGGGAGTCAGGAAACACCATATATTTT. Translated: CASAKGESGNTIYF. Together with reference TRBV9 and TRBJ1-3, the CDR3 gives the full variable domain: DSGVTQTPKHLITATGQRVTLRCSPRSGDLSVYWYQQSLDQGLQFLIQYYNGEERAKGNILERFSAQQFPDLHSELNLSSLELGDSALYFCASAKGESGNTIYFGEGSWLTVV.

As for this clonotype: One end of the junction fails to match germline, which may point to a read error. V is TRBV7-2 and J is TRBJ2-5, with 7 positions matching TRBD2. The germline CDR1 and CDR2 sequences are SGHTA and FQGNSA. The CDR3 spans 15 residues. DNA for the CDR3: TGTGCCGGCAGCTTAACGGCGGGGGATGTAGAGACCCAGTACTTC. Its translation: CAGSLTAGDVETQYF.